This T cell receptor beta chain was identified in a study of blood T cell repertoires in COVID-19. The overall study: Collection of acute and convalescent COVID-19 samples took place in the United States, Italy and Spain. In each case, the material was cDNA or gDNA derived from T cells, B-cell-depleted T cells, or PBMCs.

Enrolled during active infection, Seattle patients were then followed longitudinally. Per the authors' pipeline: Counts of nucleated cells, estimated from reference gene primer amplification, were obtained. TCRdb's copy holds only in-frame clones and misses some; the assay was immunoSEQ multiplex PCR. V, J and clone size are taken as reported in that table, and D and trimming were inferred from the DNA itself. The data hold 300,000 to 350,000 clones, with around 87% observed a single time. Germline V CDR1 and CDR2: MNHEY, SMNVEV (reference sequence). V shed 8 bases, J shed 4 bases, and the junction held 6 bases outside the gene matches. This CDR3 contains 14 residues.

This chain joins TRBV27 and TRBJ2-3; 10 bases match TRBD1. The origin of this receptor is a woman in her 50s with COVID-19, enrolled during active disease. Sequencing input: peripheral blood. CDR3 sequence reads: CASGGTGASDTQYF. The CDR3 bases are TGTGCCAGCGGGGGGACAGGGGCCTCAGATACGCAGTATTTT.